The 8 T cell receptor beta chains presented below share a single source sample, sequenced in a study. TCRdb passed the 5' RACE reads through MiXCR, listing each CDR3 protein once. The profile shows about 64,000 distinct CDR3 sequences, 22% of them singletons. The sequenced sample consisted of memory CD4+ T cells sorted from a lymph node. Regarding subset: memory CD4+ T cells, CD4+CD45RO+CD25-. Receptors were obtained from a female donor with breast cancer.

The chain employs TRBV5-1 and TRBJ2-2; unclear D gene. The CDR3 has 15 amino acids. V dropped 1 base and J dropped 5 bases, with 12 bases sitting between them. Germline V gives CDR1 SGHRS, CDR2 YFSETQ. CDR3 DNA: TGCGCCAGCAGCTTGCGGACGTCCCAAACCGGGGAGCTGTTTTTT. Translation: CASSLRTSQTGELFF.

This clonotype was counted a few times. J is TRBJ2-7 and V is TRBV11-2; the D is unclear. The V gene lost 4 bases and the J gene lost 8 bases, with 12 bases spanning the gap. CDR1 SGHAT and CDR2 FQNNGV come from the germline V gene. The CDR3 length is 12 residues. In DNA, the CDR3 is TGTGCCAGCAGCTCCGTACGGACCAAGCAGTACTTC. Translating gives CASSSVRTKQYF.

In its sample, this clonotype was seen a few times. The rearrangement links TRBV12-3 or TRBV12-4 to TRBJ2-3, with D possibly matching TRBD2 (6 bases). The length of the CDR3 is 14 residues. V lost 4 bases and J 4 bases, leaving 12 bases between the germline ends. The CDR3 loop reads CASSSSWGADTQYF. DNA of the CDR3: TGTGCCAGCAGTTCCTCCTGGGGGGCAGATACGCAGTATTTT.

As concerns this clonotype: Given a much more abundant clone one base away, this may be a read error. The chain carries TRBV20-1 and TRBJ2-3, with unresolved D. Germline V gives CDR1 DFQATT, CDR2 SNEGSKA (reference sequence). This CDR3 is built from 14 residues. The CDR3 protein is CGAALIGRTDTQYF. CDR3 sequence (DNA): TGCGGTGCGGCCTTAATCGGACGCACAGATACGCAGTATTTT.

The J gene is TRBJ2-1, the V gene TRBV7-6; possible D gene TRBD2, 6 bases. V gave up 3 bases and J gave up 9 bases, with 15 bases separating them. The germline CDR1 and CDR2 sequences are SGHVS and FNYEAQ. The CDR3 covers 14 residues. The CDR3 nucleotides read TGTGCCAGCAGCTTTAAGGGATTCGGGGGTGAGCAGTTCTTC. The encoded protein is CASSFKGFGGEQFF.

This clonotype was seen only a few times. The chain uses TRBV20-1 and TRBJ1-5; unclear D gene. V was trimmed by 1 base and J by 3 bases, leaving 4 bases between them. The CDR3 totals 12 residues. The germline V gene has CDR1 DFQATT and CDR2 SNEGSKA (reference sequence). CDR3 sequence: CSARANNQPQHF. In DNA form, the CDR3 reads TGCAGTGCTAGAGCGAACAATCAGCCCCAGCATTTT.

The chain joins TRBV20-1 to TRBJ2-3; D call uncertain. This CDR3 has 16 amino acids. Germline V gives CDR1 DFQATT, CDR2 SNEGSKA (reference sequence). The V gene lost 0 bases and the J gene lost 4 bases, with 17 bases spanning the gap. The CDR3 here is CSARELGLVIADTQYF. The CDR3, as DNA: TGCAGTGCTAGAGAGTTAGGGCTAGTGATCGCAGATACGCAGTATTTT.

The chain couples TRBV20-1 to TRBJ1-4; the D is unclear. The CDR3 is 13 amino acids. The germline V and J ends were trimmed by 3 bases and 8 bases, with 13 bases remaining between them. Germline loops: CDR1 DFQATT, CDR2 SNEGSKA (reference sequence). This CDR3 is CSARRRLEEKLFF. In DNA, the CDR3 is TGCAGTGCTAGGAGACGCCTGGAAGAAAAACTGTTTTTT.